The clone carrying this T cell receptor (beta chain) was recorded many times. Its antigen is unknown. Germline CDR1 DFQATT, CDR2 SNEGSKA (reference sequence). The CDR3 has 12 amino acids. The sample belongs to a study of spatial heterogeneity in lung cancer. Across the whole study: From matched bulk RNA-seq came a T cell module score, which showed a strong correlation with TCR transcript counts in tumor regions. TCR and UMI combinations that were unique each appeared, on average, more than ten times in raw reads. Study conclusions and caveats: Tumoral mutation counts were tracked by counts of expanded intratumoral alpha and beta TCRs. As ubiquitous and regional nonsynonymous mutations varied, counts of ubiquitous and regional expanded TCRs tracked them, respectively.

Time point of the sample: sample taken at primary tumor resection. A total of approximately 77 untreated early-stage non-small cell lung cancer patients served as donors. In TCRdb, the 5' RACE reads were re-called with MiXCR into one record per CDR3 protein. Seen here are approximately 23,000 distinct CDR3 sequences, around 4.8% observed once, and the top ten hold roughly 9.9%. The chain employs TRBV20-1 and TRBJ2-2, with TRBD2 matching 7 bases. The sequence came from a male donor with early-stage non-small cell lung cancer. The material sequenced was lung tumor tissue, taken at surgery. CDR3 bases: TGCTCGGCGGGAGAGGGCACCGGGGAGCTGTTTTTT. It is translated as CSAGEGTGELFF.